A selection of T cell receptor beta chains follows, all from one sample in a study of siplizumab effects on memory and regulatory T cells. Assay: immunoSEQ multiplex PCR; the TCRdb copy retains only in-frame clones and omits some. The sample holds nearly 85,000 clones, 87% seen once. The sequenced sample consisted of Tregs sorted from blood. The receptor source for this set is a human donor in good health. CDR3s include the opening cysteine and the closing phenylalanine or tryptophan. D genes are given only for firm matches. Part of the rows lack a size; the others show once, few, many or a class for expanded clones.

TRBD1	NA	TRBV2	TRBJ1-2	CASNGPPGQGYYGYTF	TGTGCCAGCAACGGGCCGCCGGGACAGGGTTACTATGGCTACACCTTC
TRBD2	once	TRBV27	TRBJ2-3	CASSSRSGGTSTDTQYF	TGTGCCAGCAGTTCCCGTAGCGGGGGGACTAGCACAGATACGCAGTATTTT
NA	NA	TRBV5-1	TRBJ2-7	CASSFQEPSYEQYF	TGCGCCAGCAGCTTCCAGGAACCCTCCTACGAGCAGTACTTC
NA	NA	TRBV7-3	TRBJ2-3	CASSFGSSDTQYF	TGTGCCAGCAGCTTCGGGAGTTCAGATACGCAGTATTTT
NA	NA	TRBV5-1	TRBJ2-7	CASTPSGHTAYEQYF	TGCGCCAGCACCCCGTCAGGGCATACAGCCTACGAGCAGTACTTC
NA	few	TRBV6-5	TRBJ1-2	CASSVNYGYTF	TGTGCCAGCAGTGTTAACTATGGCTACACCTTC
NA	NA	TRBV6-5	TRBJ1-2	CATSPGPNGYTF	TGTGCCACCTCTCCAGGCCCCAATGGCTACACCTTC
NA	NA	TRBV5-1	TRBJ2-7	CASSLGGSSYEQYF	TGCGCCAGCAGCTTGGGGGGTTCCTCCTACGAGCAGTACTTC
NA	NA	TRBV4-1	TRBJ1-2	CASSQRGDTNNYGYTF	TGCGCCAGCAGCCAGAGGGGGGACACAAATAACTATGGCTACACCTTC
NA	once	TRBV6-1	TRBJ1-2	CASSDVIVNYGYTF	TGTGCCAGCAGTGATGTTATAGTTAACTATGGCTACACCTTC
TRBD1	NA	TRBV6-6	TRBJ2-2	CASSQPGQGFTGELFF	TGTGCCAGCAGCCAGCCGGGACAGGGGTTTACCGGGGAGCTGTTTTTT
NA	NA	TRBV7-9	TRBJ2-5	CASSFTGVLAGETQYF	TGTGCCAGCAGCTTCACAGGGGTACTAGCCGGAGAGACCCAGTACTTC
NA	NA	TRBV19	TRBJ1-1	CASSISPIGGRSTEAFF	TGTGCCAGTAGTATAAGTCCTATAGGTGGACGGTCGACTGAAGCTTTCTTT
NA	NA	TRBV7-9	TRBJ1-1	CASSHADRSNPEAFF	TGTGCCAGCAGCCACGCGGACAGATCAAACCCTGAAGCTTTCTTT
NA	NA	TRBV19	TRBJ1-2	CASRPPPGGGYTF	TGTGCCAGTAGGCCACCGCCTGGGGGTGGCTACACCTTC
NA	NA	TRBV5-5	TRBJ1-5	CASSLVPGESNQPQHF	TGTGCCAGCAGCTTGGTTCCGGGGGAGAGCAATCAGCCCCAGCATTTT
TRBD1	NA	TRBV6-6	TRBJ1-2	CASHLAGQGPGGYTF	TGTGCCAGCCACCTGGCGGGACAGGGGCCCGGTGGCTACACCTTC
NA	once	TRBV7-2	TRBJ1-5	CASAGVNQPQHF	TGTGCCAGCGCAGGGGTGAATCAGCCCCAGCATTTT
NA	once	TRBV5-1	TRBJ2-1	CASSATALQSSYNEQFF	TGCGCCAGCAGCGCCACGGCCCTCCAAAGCTCCTACAATGAGCAGTTCTTC
NA	NA	TRBV5-1	TRBJ2-2	CASSPIGGELFF	TGCGCCAGCAGCCCGATTGGCGGGGAGCTGTTTTTT
TRBD2	NA	TRBV10-2	TRBJ2-7	CASSSTSGTYEQYF	TGCGCCAGCAGTTCGACTAGCGGGACCTACGAGCAGTACTTC
TRBD1	NA	TRBV27	TRBJ2-3	CASSFSPPGQGARDTQYF	TGTGCCAGCAGTTTCTCCCCCCCGGGACAGGGGGCGCGGGATACGCAGTATTTT
NA	NA	TRBV7-6	TRBJ2-7	CASSTTLYEQYF	TGTGCCAGCAGCACGACCCTCTACGAGCAGTACTTC
TRBD2	NA	TRBV19	TRBJ2-4	CASSMGGWAKNIQYF	TGTGCCAGTAGTATGGGGGGGTGGGCCAAAAACATTCAGTACTTC
NA	NA	TRBV7-9	TRBJ1-1	CASSLTGRAFF	TGTGCCAGCAGCCTTACGGGAAGGGCTTTCTTT
NA	few	TRBV5-1	TRBJ1-6	CASSLSVKASPLHF	TGCGCCAGCAGCTTGAGCGTGAAGGCTTCACCCCTCCACTTT
NA	NA	TRBV6-4	TRBJ1-2	CASSDSGSPDGYTF	TGTGCCAGCAGTGACTCGGGTAGCCCGGATGGCTACACCTTC
TRBD2	NA	TRBV28	TRBJ2-1	CASHRAGAYNEQFF	TGTGCCAGCCATAGAGCGGGGGCCTACAATGAGCAGTTCTTC
NA	NA	TRBV7-2	TRBJ1-5	CASSLTTGPNQPQHF	TGTGCCAGCAGCCTCACGACAGGACCCAATCAGCCCCAGCATTTT
NA	NA	TRBV5-1	TRBJ2-2	CASSPKEVGELFF	TGCGCCAGCAGCCCGAAGGAAGTCGGGGAGCTGTTTTTT
NA	once	TRBV18	TRBJ1-2	CASSPLGGYGYTF	TGTGCCAGCTCACCATTAGGGGGCTATGGCTACACCTTC
NA	once	TRBV7-3	TRBJ2-3	CASSLGPGTDTQYF	TGTGCCAGCAGCCTCGGCCCGGGCACAGATACGCAGTATTTT
NA	NA	TRBV5-6	TRBJ1-4	CASSALGNEKLFF	TGTGCCAGCAGCGCCCTTGGTAATGAAAAACTGTTTTTT
NA	NA	TRBV5-3	TRBJ2-1	CATPDGGHNEQFF	TGTGCCACCCCTGACGGGGGCCACAATGAGCAGTTCTTC
NA	NA	TRBV19	TRBJ1-1	CASSMWAGNTEAFF	TGTGCCAGTAGTATGTGGGCCGGGAACACTGAAGCTTTCTTT
TRBD1	NA	TRBV5-1	TRBJ1-1	CASSPETGSAFF	TGCGCCAGCAGCCCGGAGACAGGGAGTGCTTTCTTT
TRBD1	NA	TRBV4-3	TRBJ1-1	CASSQAFGTGGAVRAFF	TGCGCCAGCAGCCAAGCATTCGGGACAGGGGGCGCCGTGAGGGCTTTCTTT
TRBD1	NA	TRBV7-2	TRBJ1-2	CASSWTGSGYTF	TGTGCCAGCAGCTGGACAGGGTCCGGCTACACCTTC
TRBD2	NA	TRBV7-2	TRBJ2-1	CASSFTSGGGEQFF	TGTGCCAGCAGCTTCACTAGCGGGGGTGGTGAGCAGTTCTTC
NA	NA	TRBV12-5	TRBJ1-1	CASGLAPGGGAFF	TGTGCTAGTGGTTTGGCCCCGGGAGGGGGAGCTTTCTTT
NA	NA	TRBV15	TRBJ2-7	CATSRAVVSYEQYF	TGTGCCACCAGCAGAGCCGTGGTCTCCTACGAGCAGTACTTC
TRBD2	NA	TRBV6-1	TRBJ2-1	CASSEILAGGSYNEQFF	TGTGCCAGCAGTGAGATCTTGGCGGGGGGTTCCTACAATGAGCAGTTCTTC
NA	NA	TRBV5-1	TRBJ2-5	CASSLDGVVGETQYF	TGCGCCAGCAGCTTGGATGGAGTAGTAGGAGAGACCCAGTACTTC
NA	NA	TRBV11-1	TRBJ1-1	CASSFDRRAEAFF	TGTGCCAGCAGCTTTGACAGGAGGGCTGAAGCTTTCTTT